This T cell receptor beta chain was retrieved from a study of Ad26.COV2.S vaccination and SARS-CoV-2 variants. Across the study: Intramuscularly, Ad26.COV2.S was given either once or twice, 56 days apart. Findings and caveats of the study: Vaccinees and placebo recipients showed similar non-spike TCR breadth.

Germline values: CDR1 SGHRS, CDR2 YFSETQ. The CDR3 contains 15 residues. J was trimmed by 8 bases and V by 5 bases; bases with no gene match: 12. Profiling relied on immunoSEQ multiplex PCR, and the TCRdb table lists in-frame clones only, not all of them. The sample carries some 460,000 clones, 89% recorded once. Points on this clone: The antigen is not known.

Stated treatment: about 20 received Ad26.COV2.S at low or high dose, single or two shots; five or six received placebo; per-sample allocation not given. Sampling occurred on day 63 after the first vaccine or placebo injection. The TCR originated in a person between 18 and 65 years old who received the Ad26.COV2.S COVID-19 vaccine or a placebo. Sequenced material: peripheral blood, taken in a trial of Ad26.COV2.S vaccine versus placebo. This chain joins TRBV5-1 and TRBJ1-1; 10 bases map to TRBD1. Written as DNA, the CDR3 is TGCGCCAGCAGACCCGACAGGGGGCTTAGGTCAGAAGCTTTCTTT. Translated, it gives CASRPDRGLRSEAFF.